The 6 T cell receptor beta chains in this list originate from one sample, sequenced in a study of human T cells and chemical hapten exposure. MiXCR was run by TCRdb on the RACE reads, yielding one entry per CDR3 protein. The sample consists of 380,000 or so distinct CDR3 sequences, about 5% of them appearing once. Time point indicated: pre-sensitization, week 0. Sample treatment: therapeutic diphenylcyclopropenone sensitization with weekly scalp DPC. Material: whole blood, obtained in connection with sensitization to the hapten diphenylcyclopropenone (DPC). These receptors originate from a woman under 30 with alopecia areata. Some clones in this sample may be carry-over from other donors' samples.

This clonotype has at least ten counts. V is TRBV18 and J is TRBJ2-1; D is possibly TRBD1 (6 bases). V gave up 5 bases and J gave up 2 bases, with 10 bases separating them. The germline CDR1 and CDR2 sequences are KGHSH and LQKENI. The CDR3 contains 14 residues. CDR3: CASSISGAYNEQFF. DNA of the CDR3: TGTGCCAGCTCAATTTCAGGGGCCTACAATGAGCAGTTCTTC.

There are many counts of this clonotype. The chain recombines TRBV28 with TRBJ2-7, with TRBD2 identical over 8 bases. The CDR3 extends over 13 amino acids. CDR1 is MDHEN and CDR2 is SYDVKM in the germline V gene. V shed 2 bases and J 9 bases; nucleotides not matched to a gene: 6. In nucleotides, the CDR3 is TGTGCCAGCAGTTTACTAGCGGGCGGGAGGCAGTACTTC. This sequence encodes CASSLLAGGRQYF.

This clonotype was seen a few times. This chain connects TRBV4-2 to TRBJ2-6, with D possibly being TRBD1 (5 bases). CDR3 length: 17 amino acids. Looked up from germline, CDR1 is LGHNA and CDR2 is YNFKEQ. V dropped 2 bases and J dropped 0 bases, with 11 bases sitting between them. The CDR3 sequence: CASSQSGLSSGANVLTF. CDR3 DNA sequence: TGTGCCAGCAGCCAATCAGGGCTAAGCTCTGGGGCCAACGTCCTGACTTTC.

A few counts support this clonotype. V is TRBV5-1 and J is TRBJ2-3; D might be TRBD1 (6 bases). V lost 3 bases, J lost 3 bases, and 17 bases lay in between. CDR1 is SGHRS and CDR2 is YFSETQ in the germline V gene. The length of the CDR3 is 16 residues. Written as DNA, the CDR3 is TGCGCCAGCAGCTGGGGAACAGGGAAGGGGACAGATACGCAGTATTTT. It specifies CASSWGTGKGTDTQYF.

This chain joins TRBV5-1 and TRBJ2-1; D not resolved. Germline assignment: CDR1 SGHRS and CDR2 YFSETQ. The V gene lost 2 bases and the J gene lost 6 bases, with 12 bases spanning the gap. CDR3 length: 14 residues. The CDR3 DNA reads TGCGCCAGCAGCTTCCAGTTATCGGCCAATGAGCAGTTCTTC. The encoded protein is CASSFQLSANEQFF.

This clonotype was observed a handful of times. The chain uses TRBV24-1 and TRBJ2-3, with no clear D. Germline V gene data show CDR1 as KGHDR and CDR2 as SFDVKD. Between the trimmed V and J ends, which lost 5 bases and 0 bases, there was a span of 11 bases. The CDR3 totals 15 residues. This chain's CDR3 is CATSAVGRSTDTQYF. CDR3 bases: TGTGCCACCAGTGCAGTAGGGCGAAGCACAGATACGCAGTATTTT.